Listed below are T cell receptor beta chains from one sample, sequenced in a study of blood T cell repertoires in COVID-19. TCRdb keeps only in-frame clones here, not all; method: immunoSEQ multiplex PCR. Of around 170,000 clones in the sample, less than 90% were seen once. Sequencing was performed on peripheral blood. The receptors derive from a woman in her thirties or forties with acute or convalescent COVID-19. The CDR3 runs from the conserved cysteine through the conserved F or W. The D gene is left open where the match is weak. Some rows have no size entry. The others give once, few or many, or a class for an expanded clone.

cdr3_nt,cdr3_aa,j_call,clone_size,d_call,v_call
TGTGCCAGCAGCTCTTGGGGTCGGGGGGGGTTCAACAATGAGCAGTTCTTC,CASSSWGRGGFNNEQFF,TRBJ2-1,.,TRBD2,TRBV11-2
TGTGCCAGTAGTATAGGGGACAGGGCCCCCCACGAGCAGTACTTC,CASSIGDRAPHEQYF,TRBJ2-7,.,TRBD1,TRBV19
TGTGCCATCAGTGTCGGGGAGAACACTGAAGCTTTCTTT,CAISVGENTEAFF,TRBJ1-1,.,.,TRBV10-3
TGTGCCAGCAGTTACTTTGGGGGGGCGTATAATTCACCCCTCCACTTT,CASSYFGGAYNSPLHF,TRBJ1-6,.,.,TRBV6-5
TGTGCCAGTAGTATGGACACCTACTCTGGAAACACCATATATTTT,CASSMDTYSGNTIYF,TRBJ1-3,.,.,TRBV19
TGCGCCAGCAGCTTGGGGCAGACAGTGACTGAAGCTTTCTTT,CASSLGQTVTEAFF,TRBJ1-1,.,.,TRBV5-1
TGTGCCAGCAAAATAGCGGGGGCCACAGATACGCAGTATTTT,CASKIAGATDTQYF,TRBJ2-3,once,TRBD2,TRBV27
TGTGCCAGCAGACAACAGGGGGCCCTTAATGAAAAACTGTTTTTT,CASRQQGALNEKLFF,TRBJ1-4,.,TRBD1,TRBV25-1
TGTGCCAGCAGCTTAGTTGGGACACAGGGCAATCAGCCCCAGCATTTT,CASSLVGTQGNQPQHF,TRBJ1-5,.,.,TRBV7-2
TGCGCCAGCAGCCCGATGGCGGGAAGTCGCGAGCAGTACTTC,CASSPMAGSREQYF,TRBJ2-7,.,.,TRBV5-1
TGTGCCAGCATTCTAGGCCCCCCGACAGGTGAGCAGTTCTTC,CASILGPPTGEQFF,TRBJ2-1,.,.,TRBV6-6
TGTGCCAGCAGTCTTCAACGCGGACAAGTTGGCTACACCTTC,CASSLQRGQVGYTF,TRBJ1-2,.,.,TRBV28
TGTGCCAGCAGCTTAGACGGGACACTGACTTTTGGAGGCTACACCTTC,CASSLDGTLTFGGYTF,TRBJ1-2,.,.,TRBV7-9
TGTGCCAGCAGCCTATTAAGCACCTATAATTCACCCCTCCACTTT,CASSLLSTYNSPLHF,TRBJ1-6,.,.,TRBV3-1/TRBV3-2
TGCGCCAGCAGTGAGGCGACTAGGGCGAATGAGCAGTTCTTC,CASSEATRANEQFF,TRBJ2-1,.,.,TRBV10-1
TGTGCCAGCACAACCTCCGGGACAGGGGTCGGCGGGAGTAGATCCTATGAGCAGTTCTTC,CASTTSGTGVGGSRSYEQFF,TRBJ2-1,.,TRBD1,TRBV27
TGTGCCAGCAGCTTAGATTCGGATACGCAGTATTTT,CASSLDSDTQYF,TRBJ2-3,once,.,TRBV7-2
TGTGCCAGCAGTCCAGCCAGTGTGCGGGGCTACACCTTC,CASSPASVRGYTF,TRBJ1-2,.,.,TRBV28
TGTGCCAGCTCACCGCCGACGGGACAGGGCGGATACGAGCAGTACTTC,CASSPPTGQGGYEQYF,TRBJ2-7,.,TRBD1,TRBV18
TGTGCCAGCAGCCAAGATCTAGCGGGGGGGCCGCGAGATACGCAGTATTTT,CASSQDLAGGPRDTQYF,TRBJ2-3,.,TRBD2,TRBV3-1/TRBV3-2
TGCGCCAGCAGCTTTCAGGGGCGAAGCTACACCTTC,CASSFQGRSYTF,TRBJ1-2,.,.,TRBV5-1
TGTGCCAGCAGTTACTCGTACGGGTTGGAGGCGACCCAGTACTTC,CASSYSYGLEATQYF,TRBJ2-5,.,.,TRBV6-5
TGTGCCAGCAGTCCTTGGGGGGGGTCAACTAATGAAAAACTGTTTTTT,CASSPWGGSTNEKLFF,TRBJ1-4,.,.,TRBV28
TGTGCCAGCAGCTCCCCCCGGGACTCACCGCAAGAGACCCAGTACTTC,CASSSPRDSPQETQYF,TRBJ2-5,.,.,TRBV7-6
TGTGCCAGCAGGACGACAGGGGGCTTTGCTTTCTTT,CASRTTGGFAFF,TRBJ1-1,.,TRBD1,TRBV6-4
TGTGCCAGCAGTGAACTCACAGGGGATAATTCACCCCTCCACTTT,CASSELTGDNSPLHF,TRBJ1-6,few,TRBD1,TRBV6-1
TGTGCCATCAGGCCGGGACTAGCGGGCAATGAGCAGTTCTTC,CAIRPGLAGNEQFF,TRBJ2-1,.,TRBD2,TRBV10-3
TGTGCCTGGACTACTCTAACTGAAGCTTTCTTT,CAWTTLTEAFF,TRBJ1-1,.,.,TRBV30
TGTGCCAGCTCACGTACCGGGACTAGCGGAAACATTCAGTACTTC,CASSRTGTSGNIQYF,TRBJ2-4,.,TRBD2,TRBV18
TGTGCCAGCAGCCAATTATTTATCGAGCAGTACTTC,CASSQLFIEQYF,TRBJ2-7,.,.,TRBV6-2/TRBV6-3
TGTGCCAGCAGCCCCCAAGGAGCGGGAGTCTACAATGAGCAGTTCTTC,CASSPQGAGVYNEQFF,TRBJ2-1,.,TRBD2,TRBV9
TGTGCCAGCAGTTACTCGTTTTTCGGGGAGGGCACTGAAGCTTTCTTT,CASSYSFFGEGTEAFF,TRBJ1-1,.,.,TRBV6-5
TGTGCCAGCTGTTGGGGGGCGGGAGGGGTCTACGAGCAGTACTTC,CASCWGAGGVYEQYF,TRBJ2-7,.,TRBD2,TRBV27
TGTGCCAGCAGCGAGGTAACAGTTCCTGGGTATGGCTACACCTTC,CASSEVTVPGYGYTF,TRBJ1-2,few,.,TRBV9
TGTGCCAACCGCAAATCCTTAGCGGGGGAATCCTACGAGCAGTACTTC,CANRKSLAGESYEQYF,TRBJ2-7,.,TRBD2,TRBV2
TGTGCCACCCAGGCAGGGGGTGTTGAAAAACTGTTTTTT,CATQAGGVEKLFF,TRBJ1-4,.,TRBD1,TRBV28
TGTGCCAGCTCAGAGACAGGGGACCCTTCCTACGAGCAGTACTTC,CASSETGDPSYEQYF,TRBJ2-7,.,TRBD1,TRBV18
TGTGCCACCAGTGAACCCGGACAGGGGGTCTATGGCTACACCTTC,CATSEPGQGVYGYTF,TRBJ1-2,.,TRBD1,TRBV24-1
TGTGCCACCAACCGACAGGGCTCCTACGAGCAGTACTTC,CATNRQGSYEQYF,TRBJ2-7,.,TRBD1,TRBV15
TGTGCCAGCTATTGGAGGGCCGGGGAGACCCAGTACTTC,CASYWRAGETQYF,TRBJ2-5,.,.,TRBV6-5
TGTGCCAGCAGCCAACAGAACAGCTACTACGAGCAGTACTTC,CASSQQNSYYEQYF,TRBJ2-7,.,.,TRBV14
TGTGCCAGCAGCCAAGCAGGCAGGGCGCCGAACACTGAAGCTTTCTTT,CASSQAGRAPNTEAFF,TRBJ1-1,.,.,TRBV3-1/TRBV3-2
TGTGCCAGCAGCTATGGGAGCTCTGGGGCCAACGTCCTGACTTTC,CASSYGSSGANVLTF,TRBJ2-6,.,.,TRBV5-6
TGTGCCAGTAGTATTACCGGGACAGGCAAAAACATTCAGTACTTC,CASSITGTGKNIQYF,TRBJ2-4,.,TRBD1,TRBV19
TGCGCCAGCAGCTTGGGAGGGAACTATGGCTACACCTTC,CASSLGGNYGYTF,TRBJ1-2,.,.,TRBV5-1
TGCGCCAGCAGCTTGGATGCGGGCTTCTATGGCTACACCTTC,CASSLDAGFYGYTF,TRBJ1-2,.,.,TRBV5-1
TGCGCCAGCAGCCAAGTGGGGGGGCAGACCTATGGCTACACCTTC,CASSQVGGQTYGYTF,TRBJ1-2,few,.,TRBV4-1
TGTGCCAGCAGTGCAGGGGACGACTACAATGAGCAGTTCTTC,CASSAGDDYNEQFF,TRBJ2-1,.,.,TRBV28
TGTGCCTGGAGTGTCACAGGGAGACCACCCCTCCACTTT,CAWSVTGRPPLHF,TRBJ1-6,.,.,TRBV30
TGTGCCAGTAGTACATGGACAGCGCATTGGATATCGGACAATGAGCAGTTCTTC,CASSTWTAHWISDNEQFF,TRBJ2-1,once,.,TRBV19
TGCGCCAGCAGCTTGGCCCCCGGCGGGGAGGTCTACACCTTC,CASSLAPGGEVYTF,TRBJ1-2,.,.,TRBV5-1
TGTGCCAGCGCCGGACAGATGAACACTGAAGCTTTCTTT,CASAGQMNTEAFF,TRBJ1-1,.,.,TRBV7-9
TGTGCCAGCAGTCCGTTCAGGGGGGAGACCCAGTACTTC,CASSPFRGETQYF,TRBJ2-5,.,TRBD1,TRBV12-3/TRBV12-4
TGTGCCAGCAGCCAAGTGACTGTAGAATCACCCCTCCACTTT,CASSQVTVESPLHF,TRBJ1-6,once,.,TRBV4-2
TGTGCCAGCAGCAGGGACAGGAATAATTCACCCCTCCACTTT,CASSRDRNNSPLHF,TRBJ1-6,.,TRBD1,TRBV7-3
TGTGCCAGCAGCTTAACATCGGCGGGGTCACCCCTCCACTTT,CASSLTSAGSPLHF,TRBJ1-6,.,.,TRBV5-4
TGTGCCAGCAGCATCGGGACAACGGGGGGCTACACCTTC,CASSIGTTGGYTF,TRBJ1-2,.,.,TRBV7-2
TGTGCCAGCAGTTTTTCAGACAGGGGGCTTAGGGAGCTGTTTTTT,CASSFSDRGLRELFF,TRBJ2-2,.,TRBD1,TRBV27
TGCGCCAGCAGCCCACGGGACAGTGAAAAACTGTTTTTT,CASSPRDSEKLFF,TRBJ1-4,.,TRBD1,TRBV5-1